This T cell receptor (beta chain) originates from a study of blood T cells in healthy people across ages. General study findings and limits: There were more naive CD4+ cells and higher diversity in long-lived donors than in aged donors.

Each sample gave at least 6 million isolated PBMCs. Using a J-beta primer mix together with a sample-barcoded 5' primer, a second PCR was run for roughly 7 to 12 cycles. The template-switch adaptor, which had 12 random nucleotides, put a tag on each cDNA molecule. TCRdb re-analysed the 5' RACE reads in MiXCR, keeping a single row per CDR3 protein. In the table there are 800,000 to 1,000,000 distinct CDR3 sequences, roughly 50% of which are singletons. With regard to this clonotype: Antigen specificity is unknown.

V gave up 4 bases and J gave up 4 bases; unmatched junction bases: 9. CDR1 LGHDT and CDR2 YNNKEL come from the germline V gene (reference sequence). The CDR3 spans 15 residues. This clonotype was obtained from a man aged 25-45 years in good health. Sequences were obtained from blood. The J gene is TRBJ2-5, the V gene TRBV3-1; 7 nucleotides line up with TRBD1. The CDR3 region is CASSPPGQKRETQYF. CDR3 nucleotide sequence: TGTGCCAGCAGCCCTCCGGGACAGAAGCGAGAGACCCAGTACTTC.